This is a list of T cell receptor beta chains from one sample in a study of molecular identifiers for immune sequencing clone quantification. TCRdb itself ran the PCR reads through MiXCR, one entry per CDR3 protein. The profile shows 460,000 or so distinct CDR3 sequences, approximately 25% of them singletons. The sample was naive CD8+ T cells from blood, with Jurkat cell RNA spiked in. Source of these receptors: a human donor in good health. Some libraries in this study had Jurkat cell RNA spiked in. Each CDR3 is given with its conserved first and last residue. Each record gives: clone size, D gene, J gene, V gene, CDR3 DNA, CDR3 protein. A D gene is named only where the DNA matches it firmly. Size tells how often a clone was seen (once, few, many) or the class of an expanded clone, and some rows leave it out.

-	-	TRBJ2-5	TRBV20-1	TGCAGTGCTGGGGCGGCCGGTGATAGAGAGACCCAGTACTTC	CSAGAAGDRETQYF
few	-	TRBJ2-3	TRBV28	TGTGCCAGCAGCCCGATCCTTTGGGGAGGAGTCGATACGCAGTATTTT	CASSPILWGGVDTQYF
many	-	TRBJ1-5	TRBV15	TGTGCCACCAGCAGAGATATGGGAATTAGCAATCAGCCCCAGCATTTT	CATSRDMGISNQPQHF
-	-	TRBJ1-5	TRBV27	TGTGCCAGCAGTCACAGAGGGAGCGATCAGCCCCAGCATTTT	CASSHRGSDQPQHF
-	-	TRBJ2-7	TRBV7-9	TGTGCCAGCAGCCCCGGGGCTAGTGCGTGGCAGTACTTC	CASSPGASAWQYF
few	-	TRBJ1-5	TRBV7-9	TGTGCCAGCAGCTTAGGAACAGCTACCGGACCCAATCAGCCCCAGCATTTT	CASSLGTATGPNQPQHF
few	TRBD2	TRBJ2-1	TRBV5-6	TGTGCCAGCAGCTTGGGGCCCGGGACTAGCGTCAACAATGAGCAGTTCTTC	CASSLGPGTSVNNEQFF
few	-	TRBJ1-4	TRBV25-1	TGTGCCAGGAGGGTGTACAGGCAGCCACCGAATGAAAAACTGTTTTTT	CARRVYRQPPNEKLFF
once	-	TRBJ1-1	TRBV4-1	TGCGTCAGCAGGAACGGTGGTCTGAACGCTGAGGCTTTCTTT	CVSRNGGLNAEAFF
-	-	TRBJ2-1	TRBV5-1	TGCGCCAGCAGCCCTACGAAGGAAACAGGGAAGCAGTTCTTC	CASSPTKETGKQFF
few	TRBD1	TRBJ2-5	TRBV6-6	TGTGCCAGCAGTTACCTCGAGGACAGGGATGAGACCCAGTACTTC	CASSYLEDRDETQYF
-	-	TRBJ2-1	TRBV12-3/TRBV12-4	TGTGCCAGCATTCCTTCGGGCTACCAAGTAGGTGAGCAGTTCTTC	CASIPSGYQVGEQFF
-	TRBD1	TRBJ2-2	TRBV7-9	TGTGCCAGCAGCTCTCCGGACAGGGCGAGTGGAACCGGGGAGCTGTTTTTT	CASSSPDRASGTGELFF
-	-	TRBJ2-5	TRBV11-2	TGTGCCAGCAGCTTAGGAAGGCAGGGTGTCCAAGAGACCCAGTACTTC	CASSLGRQGVQETQYF
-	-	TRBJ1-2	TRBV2	TGTGCCAGCATCACGTTACTGCACAGAGTAGACTATGGCTACACCTTC	CASITLLHRVDYGYTF
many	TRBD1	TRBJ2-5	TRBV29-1	TGCAGCGTTTCGAGACAGGGGGCTCGCCAAGAGACCCAGTACTTC	CSVSRQGARQETQYF
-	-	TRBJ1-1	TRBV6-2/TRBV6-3	TGTGCCAGCTCCGACTCCAGGGTATACACTGAAGCTTTCTTT	CASSDSRVYTEAFF
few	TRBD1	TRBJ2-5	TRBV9	TGTGCCAGCAGCACGGACAGGATGGGGGAGACCCAGTACTTC	CASSTDRMGETQYF
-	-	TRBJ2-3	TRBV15	TGTGCCACCAGCGGGAATAGGACAGATACGCAGTATTTT	CATSGNRTDTQYF
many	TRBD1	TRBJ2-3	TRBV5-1	TGCGCCAGCACCGACCGCAGGGGGCCTGGCACAGATACGCAGTATTTT	CASTDRRGPGTDTQYF
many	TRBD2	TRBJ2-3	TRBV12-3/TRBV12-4	TGTGCCAGCAGTTACGGGACTAGCGGGGAGGATACGCAGTATTTT	CASSYGTSGEDTQYF
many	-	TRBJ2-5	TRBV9	TGTGCCAGCAGCCCCGCCGGTGGGGGCGCGGATGAGACCCAGTACTTC	CASSPAGGGADETQYF
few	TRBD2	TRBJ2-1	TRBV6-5	TGTGCCAGCAGTTATCTTGGCGGGGGCTACAATGAGCAGTTCTTC	CASSYLGGGYNEQFF
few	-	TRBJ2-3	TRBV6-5	TGTGCCAGCAGTTACTCGGCGGGGGCACGGGATACGCAGTATTTT	CASSYSAGARDTQYF
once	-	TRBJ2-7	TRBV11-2	TGTGCCAGCAGCCCAAGGTCAGGGGAGCAGTACTTC	CASSPRSGEQYF
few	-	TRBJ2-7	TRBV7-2	TGTGCCAGCAGCTTAGTTTCGGACTCCTACGAGCAGTACTTC	CASSLVSDSYEQYF
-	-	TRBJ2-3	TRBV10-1	TGCGCCAGCAGTGAGGTCGGTTACACAGATACGCAGTATTTT	CASSEVGYTDTQYF
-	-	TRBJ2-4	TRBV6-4	TGTGCCAGCAGTGAAAACACTAGAGCGAGTTTTCAGTACTTC	CASSENTRASFQYF
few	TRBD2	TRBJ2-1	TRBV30	TGTGCCTGGAGTGTGGAAGGCGGGAGCCCCTACAATGAGCAGTTCTTC	CAWSVEGGSPYNEQFF
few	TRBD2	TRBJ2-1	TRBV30	TGTGCCTGGAGTGAACTAGCGGGAGATTACAATGAGCAGTTCTTC	CAWSELAGDYNEQFF
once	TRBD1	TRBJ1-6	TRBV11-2	TGTGCCAGCAGATGGGACAGCACTAATTCACCCCTCCACTTT	CASRWDSTNSPLHF
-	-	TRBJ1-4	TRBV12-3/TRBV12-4	TGTGCCAGCAGTTCAGGGATAGTTGAAAAACTGTTTTTT	CASSSGIVEKLFF
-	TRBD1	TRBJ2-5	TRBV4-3	TGCGCCAGCAGCCAAACACAGGGGGACCAAGAGACCCAGTACTTC	CASSQTQGDQETQYF
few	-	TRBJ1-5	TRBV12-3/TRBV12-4	TGTGCCAGCAGGTCGACAGTCAATCAGCCCCAGCATTTT	CASRSTVNQPQHF
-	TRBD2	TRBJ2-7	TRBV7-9	TGTGCCAGCAGCTCGTCCCTAGCGGGGGGCCCCTACGAGCAGTACTTC	CASSSSLAGGPYEQYF
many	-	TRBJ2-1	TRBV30	TGTGCCTGGAGTGACGGGACCTACAATGAGCAGTTCTTC	CAWSDGTYNEQFF
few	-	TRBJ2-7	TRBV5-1	TGCGCCAGCAGCTTGGCCCCAGGGGGGCTGGAATCGCCCTACGAGCAGTACTTC	CASSLAPGGLESPYEQYF
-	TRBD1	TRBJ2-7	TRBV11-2	TGTGCCAGCAGCCCTTTCCGGACAGGGATGGCCTACGAGCAGTACTTC	CASSPFRTGMAYEQYF
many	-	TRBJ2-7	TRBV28	TGTGCCAGCAGTTTCATCGGCCACGTGAACTTC	CASSFIGHVNF
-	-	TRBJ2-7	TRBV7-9	TGTGCCAGCAGCTTAGTTGGCGGGAACAGCTACGAGCAGTACTTC	CASSLVGGNSYEQYF
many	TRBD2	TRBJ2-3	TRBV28	TGTGCCAGCAGCCTAGGACCTGGACTAGCGGCGCTAGGGGATACGCAGTATTTT	CASSLGPGLAALGDTQYF
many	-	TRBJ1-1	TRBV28	TGTGCCAGCAGTTTCTGGGCGGCGGGTACTGAAGCTTTCTTT	CASSFWAAGTEAFF
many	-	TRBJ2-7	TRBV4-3	TGCGCCAGCAGCCAAGATAGGGCTAGCTTAAACGAGCAGTACTTC	CASSQDRASLNEQYF
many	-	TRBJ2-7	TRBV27	TGTGCCAGCAGTTTCCGCGGGGGACAGGCCTACGAGCAGTACTTC	CASSFRGGQAYEQYF
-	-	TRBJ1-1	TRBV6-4	TGTGCCAGCAGTGATGAGGTATGGGGAGGTGAAGCTTTCTTT	CASSDEVWGGEAFF
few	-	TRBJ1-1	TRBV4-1	TGCGCCAGCAGCCAAGACAGGGGAGTGAACACTGAAGCTTTCTTT	CASSQDRGVNTEAFF
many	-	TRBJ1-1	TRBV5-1	TGCGCCAGCAGCTTGGCCACAGGGTACACTGAAGCTTTCTTT	CASSLATGYTEAFF
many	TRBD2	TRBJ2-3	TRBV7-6	TGTGCCAGCAGCTTAAGACTAGCGGGGGGCCCAGATACGCAGTATTTT	CASSLRLAGGPDTQYF